The rows below give T cell receptor beta chains drawn from one sample of a study of regulatory T cells in long-lasting Graves disease. In TCRdb, the multiplex PCR reads were re-called with MiXCR into one record per CDR3 protein. This table holds about 620,000 distinct CDR3 sequences, around 15% found once. These data are also associated with another study on T cells in Graves' hyperthyroidism and ophthalmopathy.

Here the sequenced sample was peripheral blood mononuclear cells (PBMCs), taken at new diagnosis, from a patient treated with antithyroid drugs. The receptor set was obtained from a woman between 25 and 40 years old with Graves disease. Both conserved end residues are part of each CDR3. A D gene is named only where the DNA matches it firmly. Rows give clone size only sometimes, using once, few, many, or a class for an expanded clone.

V gene	J gene	D gene	clone size	CDR3 DNA	CDR3 protein
TRBV7-8	TRBJ2-3	TRBD2	few	TGTGCCAGCAGCTTACTAGTAGCGGGAGTAGGGGATACGCAGTATTTT	CASSLLVAGVGDTQYF
TRBV28	TRBJ2-7	NA	few	TGTGCCAGCAGGCTCCAGGGTCCCAACGTCTGGGGACTTGTAAGGCAGTACTTC	CASRLQGPNVWGLVRQYF
TRBV30	TRBJ2-2	NA	NA	TGTGCCTGGAACGGAGGGGTCGGCACCGGGGAGCTGTTTTTT	CAWNGGVGTGELFF
TRBV30	TRBJ1-4	NA	few	TGTGCCGCGACAGTGGAAAAACTGTTTTTT	CAATVEKLFF
TRBV20-1	TRBJ1-5	NA	many	TGCAGTGCTAGAAAGGGACTTTCCCCCCAGCATTTT	CSARKGLSPQHF
TRBV27	TRBJ1-2	NA	many	TGTGCCAGCAGTCAAACAGGTGCACCTAACTATGGCTACACCTTC	CASSQTGAPNYGYTF
TRBV5-1	TRBJ2-5	NA	NA	TGCGCCAGCAGCTTGTTCCCCGGGGGCCAAGAGACCCAGTACTTC	CASSLFPGGQETQYF
TRBV7-2	TRBJ2-5	NA	many	TGTGCCAGCAGCTTATCCTTTCGAGAGACCCAGTACTTC	CASSLSFRETQYF
TRBV6-1	TRBJ1-2	NA	many	TGTGCCAGCAGACCTCCCCAAGCTCGGGGCTATGGCTACACCTTC	CASRPPQARGYGYTF
TRBV4-1	TRBJ2-3	NA	NA	TGCGCCAGCAGCCAAGGACGCCAGGGGACAGATACGCAGTATTTT	CASSQGRQGTDTQYF
TRBV20-1	TRBJ2-5	NA	many	TGCAGTGCTAGAGATCTGGATGGGACTGGGGCAGAGACCCAGTACTTC	CSARDLDGTGAETQYF
TRBV7-9	TRBJ2-1	NA	few	TGTGCCAGCAGCGCCGAACGGGCCCAAGCCCGGGGTGAGCAGTTCTTC	CASSAERAQARGEQFF
TRBV5-1	TRBJ1-4	NA	many	TGCGCCAGCAGCTTGACCTGGGGGGAAAAACTGTTTTTT	CASSLTWGEKLFF
TRBV27	TRBJ1-6	TRBD1	NA	TGTGCCAGCAGTGGACAGGGGATATCACCCCTCCACTTT	CASSGQGISPLHF
TRBV19	TRBJ1-5	NA	few	TGTGCCAGTAATACGTGGGGCGCCGGACAGCCCCAGCATTTT	CASNTWGAGQPQHF
TRBV7-2	TRBJ1-1	NA	many	TGTGCCAGCAGCCTGGACAGCCGAAACACTGAAGCTTTCTTT	CASSLDSRNTEAFF
TRBV3-1	TRBJ1-2	NA	many	TGTGCCAGCAGCCAACAGGACTATGGCTACACCTTC	CASSQQDYGYTF
TRBV28	TRBJ1-5	NA	NA	TGTGCCAGTCGGAACCCTAATCAGCCCCAGCATTTT	CASRNPNQPQHF
TRBV28	TRBJ1-5	NA	NA	TGTGCCAGCAGTTTACCCCTCGGGGCGGGGATTAGCAATCAGCCCCAGCATTTT	CASSLPLGAGISNQPQHF
TRBV7-9	TRBJ1-2	TRBD1	few	TGTGCCAGCAGCGATCGGACAGGGAGCTATGGCTACACCTTC	CASSDRTGSYGYTF
TRBV19	TRBJ1-6	NA	NA	TGTGCCAGTAGTGGTGGGTTTGATTCACCCCTCCACTTT	CASSGGFDSPLHF
TRBV3-1	TRBJ1-2	NA	many	TGTGCCAGCAGCCAAGGAGGACAACTCCTCAGTGGCTATGGCTACACCTTC	CASSQGGQLLSGYGYTF
TRBV6-1	TRBJ1-5	NA	many	TGTGCCAGCAATCTGGACGGAATAATTAGCAATCAGCCCCAGCATTTT	CASNLDGIISNQPQHF
TRBV20-1	TRBJ2-7	NA	NA	TGCAGTCCAATGACTGGCGGGGTTTCCTACGAGCAGTACTTC	CSPMTGGVSYEQYF
TRBV20-1	TRBJ2-2	NA	few	TGCAGTGCGAGAGGGCAGGGCACCGGGGAGCTGTTTTTT	CSARGQGTGELFF
TRBV7-2	TRBJ2-7	TRBD2	many	TGTGCCAGCAGTCTAACGTCAGGCGGGAGGGCAACCTACGAGCAGTACTTC	CASSLTSGGRATYEQYF
TRBV6-1	TRBJ1-1	TRBD1	NA	TGTGCCAGCAGCCTAGAGGGACAGCTCACTGAAGCTTTCTTT	CASSLEGQLTEAFF
TRBV2	TRBJ2-6	NA	many	TGTGCCAGCAGGGAAGAAGGGGCCAACGTCCTGACTTTC	CASREEGANVLTF
TRBV5-1	TRBJ2-2	NA	few	TGCGCCAGCAGCGGCCGGTGGCCCCCACCAACACGATCCCGGGACGGGGAGCTGTTTTTT	CASSGRWPPPTRSRDGELFF
TRBV19	TRBJ2-1	TRBD1	NA	TGTGCCAGTAGTACTCTCAGGGGGCTGATGGATGAGCAGTTCTTC	CASSTLRGLMDEQFF
TRBV7-9	TRBJ2-7	NA	few	TGTGCCAGCAGCTTAGCTTTCCAGGGGCAGTACTTC	CASSLAFQGQYF
TRBV4-1	TRBJ1-1	NA	NA	TGCGCCAGCAGCCAAGTCGTGAGCGGGGCTGAAGCTTTCTTT	CASSQVVSGAEAFF
TRBV6-1	TRBJ2-1	NA	few	TGTGCCAGCCGTCTTCCGGGAGAAAGCTCCTACAATGAGCAGTTCTTC	CASRLPGESSYNEQFF
TRBV28	TRBJ1-5	NA	NA	TGTGCCAGCAGTTTGGTACAGTCCCAGCATTTT	CASSLVQSQHF
TRBV11-2	TRBJ2-6	TRBD1	many	TGTGCCAGCAGCTTAAGACCGACAGGGTCTGGGGCCAACGTCCTGACTTTC	CASSLRPTGSGANVLTF
TRBV10-2	TRBJ1-1	NA	NA	TGCGCCAGCAGTGTCGAAAGAGAGACTGAAGCTTTCTTT	CASSVERETEAFF
TRBV7-2	TRBJ2-2	TRBD2	many	TGTGCCAGCAGCCGCTACGCGGGGGACACCGGGGAGCTGTTTTTT	CASSRYAGDTGELFF
TRBV12-3/TRBV12-4	TRBJ2-4	NA	NA	TGTGCCAGCAGTTATGGGCAGGGGAAAGACATTCAGTACTTC	CASSYGQGKDIQYF
TRBV12-3/TRBV12-4	TRBJ2-7	TRBD2	many	TGTGCCAGCAGTTTCGCGGGAGGAGCCTCCTACGAGCAGTACTTC	CASSFAGGASYEQYF
TRBV10-3	TRBJ2-1	NA	NA	TGTGCCATACAAGATGATATCGGCAATGAGCAGTTCTTC	CAIQDDIGNEQFF
TRBV5-1	TRBJ2-7	NA	many	TGCGCCAGCAGCTGGCCAGGATCCTACGAGCAGTACTTC	CASSWPGSYEQYF